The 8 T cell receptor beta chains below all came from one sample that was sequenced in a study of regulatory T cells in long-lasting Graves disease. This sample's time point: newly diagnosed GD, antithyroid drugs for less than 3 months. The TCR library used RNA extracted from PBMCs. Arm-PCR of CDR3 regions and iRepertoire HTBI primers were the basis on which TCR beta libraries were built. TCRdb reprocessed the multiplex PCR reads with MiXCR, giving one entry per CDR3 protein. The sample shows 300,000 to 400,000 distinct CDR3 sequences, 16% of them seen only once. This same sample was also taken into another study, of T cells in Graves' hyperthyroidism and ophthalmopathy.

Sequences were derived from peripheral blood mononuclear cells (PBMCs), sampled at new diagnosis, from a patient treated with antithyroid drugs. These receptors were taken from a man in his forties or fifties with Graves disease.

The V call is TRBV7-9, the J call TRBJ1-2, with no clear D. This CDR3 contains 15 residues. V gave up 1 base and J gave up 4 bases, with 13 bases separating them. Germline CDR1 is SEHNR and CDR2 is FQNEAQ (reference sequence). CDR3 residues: CASSLVGGNSYGYTF. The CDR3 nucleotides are TGTGCCAGCAGCTTAGTGGGAGGAAATTCCTATGGCTACACCTTC.

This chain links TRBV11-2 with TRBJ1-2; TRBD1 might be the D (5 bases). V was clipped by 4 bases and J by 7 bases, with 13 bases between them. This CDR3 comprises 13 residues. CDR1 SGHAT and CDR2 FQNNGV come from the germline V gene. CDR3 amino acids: CASSSSFDSGYTF. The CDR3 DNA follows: TGTGCCAGCAGCTCTTCATTCGACAGTGGCTACACCTTC.

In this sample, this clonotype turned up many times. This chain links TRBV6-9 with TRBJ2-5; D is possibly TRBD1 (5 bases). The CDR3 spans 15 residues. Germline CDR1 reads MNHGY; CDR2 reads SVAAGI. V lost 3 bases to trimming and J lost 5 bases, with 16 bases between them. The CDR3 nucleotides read TGTGCCAGCAGTTACTCTTTGGGCGGACACGAGACCCAGTACTTC. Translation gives CASSYSLGGHETQYF.

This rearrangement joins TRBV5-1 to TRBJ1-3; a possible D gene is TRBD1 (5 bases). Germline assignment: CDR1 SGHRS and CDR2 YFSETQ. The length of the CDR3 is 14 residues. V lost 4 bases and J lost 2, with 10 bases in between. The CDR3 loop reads CASSPDSPGNTIYF. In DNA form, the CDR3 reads TGCGCCAGCAGCCCAGACAGCCCTGGAAACACCATATATTTT.

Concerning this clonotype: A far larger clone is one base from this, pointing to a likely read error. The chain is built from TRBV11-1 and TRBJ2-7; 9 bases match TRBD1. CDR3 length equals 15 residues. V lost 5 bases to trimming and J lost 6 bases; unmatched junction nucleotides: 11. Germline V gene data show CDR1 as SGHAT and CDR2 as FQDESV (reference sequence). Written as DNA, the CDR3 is TGTGCCAGCAGCCCATGGGTGGGACAGGGTCGCGAGCAGTACTTC. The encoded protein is CASSPWVGQGREQYF.

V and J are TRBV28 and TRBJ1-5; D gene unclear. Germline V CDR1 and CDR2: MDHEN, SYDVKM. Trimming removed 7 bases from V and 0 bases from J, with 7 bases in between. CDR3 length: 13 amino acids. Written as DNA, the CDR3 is TGTGCCAGCACCACGGGTAGCAATCAGCCCCAGCATTTT. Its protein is CASTTGSNQPQHF.

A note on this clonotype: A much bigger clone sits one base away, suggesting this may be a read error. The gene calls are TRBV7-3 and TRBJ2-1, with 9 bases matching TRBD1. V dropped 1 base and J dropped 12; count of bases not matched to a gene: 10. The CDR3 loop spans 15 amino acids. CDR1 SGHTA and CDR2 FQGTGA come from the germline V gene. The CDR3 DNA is TGTGCCAGCAGCTTAAGACAGGGGGAGTTCGATGGGCAGTTCTTC. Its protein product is CASSLRQGEFDGQFF. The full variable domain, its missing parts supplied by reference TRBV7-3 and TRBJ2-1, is GAGVSQTPSNKVTEKGKYVELRCDPISGHTALYWYRQSLGQGPEFLIYFQGTGAADDSGLPNDRFFAVRPEGSVSTLKIQRTERGDSAVYLCASSLRQGEFDGQFFGPGTRLTVL.

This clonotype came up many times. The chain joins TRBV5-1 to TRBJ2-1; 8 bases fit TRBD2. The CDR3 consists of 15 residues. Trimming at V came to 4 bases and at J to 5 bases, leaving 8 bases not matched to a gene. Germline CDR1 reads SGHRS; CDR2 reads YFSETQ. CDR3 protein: CASSQLAAGDNEQFF. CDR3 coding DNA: TGCGCCAGCAGCCAACTAGCAGCGGGGGACAATGAGCAGTTCTTC. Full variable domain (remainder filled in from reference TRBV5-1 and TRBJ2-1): KAGVTQTPRYLIKTRGQQVTLSCSPISGHRSVSWYQQTPGQGLQFLFEYFSETQRNKGNFPGRFSGRQFSNSRSEMNVSTLELGDSALYLCASSQLAAGDNEQFFGPGTRLTVL.